This TCR beta chain originates from a study of T-cell reconstitution after alpha-beta-depleted transplantation in children listed by TCRdb under 2016. Notes on the research overall: Using TCR repertoire profiling, the study followed T-cell immune reconstitution in a quantitative way in children after TCRalphabeta/CD19-depleted allogeneic hematopoietic cell transplantation.

CDR1 SGHAT and CDR2 FQDESV were looked up in the germline V gene (reference sequence). V and J are truncated by 3 bases and 5 bases respectively, leaving an intervening sequence of 8 bases. Spanning cysteine to phenylalanine, the CDR3 consists of 14 amino acids. This entry keeps only the CDR3 DNA: 42 bases, framed from base 1. The library was generated by PCR. Sequencing was performed on an Illumina HiSeq 2500. TCR libraries were prepared with molecular barcoding, using unique molecular identifiers to normalize TCRbeta repertoire quantification. TCRdb reanalyzed the raw reads on its own, using fastp at Q25 for trimming and MiXCR for clone calling, and kept in-frame beta chains. Duplicate CDR3 protein sequences are folded into a single record with the most common DNA and genes. The sample table shows just under 550,000 distinct CDR3 sequences, and 15% to 20% are seen once. 3% to 4% of the sample is held by the ten biggest clonotypes.

Comments on this clonotype: The antigen it binds to is not known. The input lacks base qualities; no much larger clone sits a single base away.

The material was PBMCs from the stem cell graft donor, obtained from the stem cell graft. The sequence came from a human donor who donated a stem cell graft to a child with acute lymphoblastic leukemia. The chain is assembled from TRBV11-1 and TRBJ1-6; the best D guess is TRBD1, with 6 bases matching. The sequence in DNA is TGTGCCAGCAGCTTGGGACACCATAATTCACCCCTCCACTTT. This yields the protein CASSLGHHNSPLHF.